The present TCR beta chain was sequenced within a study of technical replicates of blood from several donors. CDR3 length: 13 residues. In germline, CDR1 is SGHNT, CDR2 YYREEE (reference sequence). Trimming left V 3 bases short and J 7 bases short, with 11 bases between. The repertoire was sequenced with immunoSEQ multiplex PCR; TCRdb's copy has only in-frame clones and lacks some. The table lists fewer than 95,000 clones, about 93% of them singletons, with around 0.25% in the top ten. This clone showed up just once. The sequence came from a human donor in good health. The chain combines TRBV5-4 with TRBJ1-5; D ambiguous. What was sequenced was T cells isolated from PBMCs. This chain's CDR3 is CASSSEGGQPQHF. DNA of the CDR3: TGTGCCAGCAGCTCTGAGGGAGGGCAGCCCCAGCATTTT.